This T cell receptor beta chain was found in a study of human T cells and chemical hapten exposure. Study details: From small differences in pooled library volume came most of the variation in per-sample TCR yields.

Time point: pre-sensitization, week 0. Treatment indicated: therapeutic diphenylcyclopropenone sensitization with weekly scalp DPC. This clonotype has ten or more counts. Using its own MiXCR run on the RACE reads, TCRdb lists one record per CDR3 protein. The sample lists some 360,000 distinct CDR3 sequences; 5% to 6.5% were seen once. This CDR3 has 14 amino acids. Germline V gene sequence: CDR1 SEHNR, CDR2 FQNEAQ (reference sequence). The ends lost 4 bases at V and 4 bases at J; junction bases unmatched: 1. The origin of this receptor is a woman aged 45-59 years with alopecia areata. Some clones in this sample may be carry-over from other donors' samples. Source: whole blood, taken in connection with sensitization to the hapten diphenylcyclopropenone (DPC). The chain carries TRBV7-9 and TRBJ1-4; 9 bases map to TRBD1. For the CDR3, the DNA is TGTGCCAGCAGCTCGACAGGGGGTAATGAAAAACTGTTTTTT. This gives the protein CASSSTGGNEKLFF.